Listed here are 8 T cell receptor beta chains from one sample, sequenced in a study of memory CD4+ T cells and cytomegalovirus serostatus. Single viable CD3+CD4+CD8-CD45RO+ cells were sorted as the memory CD4+ T cells. Profiled with immunoSEQ multiplex PCR; TCRdb holds only in-frame clones, not every one. Here the sample spans fewer than 75,000 clones, 70% to 85% being singletons. Material for sequencing was memory CD4+ T cells from blood. The receptors were gathered from an adult in good health and CMV-seronegative.

This rearrangement joins TRBV9 to TRBJ2-3; D gene uncertain. This CDR3 spans 14 amino acids. Deletions cut 7 bases from V and 2 bases from J, with 14 bases between. The germline V gene has CDR1 SGDLS and CDR2 YYNGEE. CDR3 in amino acids: CASGVGHNTDTQYF. CDR3 coding DNA: TGTGCCAGCGGGGTAGGCCATAACACAGATACGCAGTATTTT.

As for this clone: Within the sample, other DNA sequences also encode this same CDR3. The chain has TRBV5-1 and TRBJ1-4; 8 bases are a match to TRBD1. V gave up 0 bases and J gave up 7 bases; unmatched junction bases: 5. Germline CDR1 and CDR2: SGHRS and YFSETQ. The CDR3 length is 15 residues. The CDR3 nucleotides are TGCGCCAGCAGCTTGGGGGGGACAGGACGTGAAAAACTGTTTTTT. Translated: CASSLGGTGREKLFF.

The genes are TRBV6-6 and TRBJ2-7, with D maybe TRBD2 (7 bases). V was pared by 1 base and J by 2 bases, with 12 bases between. The CDR3 loop spans 15 amino acids. Germline V gene sequence: CDR1 MNHNY, CDR2 SVGAGI (reference sequence). CDR3 region: CASSYLGGGAYEQYF. CDR3 nucleotides: TGTGCCAGCAGTTACTTAGGGGGGGGCGCCTACGAGCAGTACTTC.

V and J are TRBV29-1 and TRBJ2-7; tentatively, D is TRBD2 (5 bases). The CDR3 totals 13 residues. Germline CDR1 reads SQVTM; CDR2 reads ANQGSEA. Trimming cost V 0 bases and J 7 bases, with 13 bases left between them. Written as DNA, the CDR3 is TGCAGCGTTGAAGACCGCAGAGCGGAAGAGCAGTACTTC. This codes for CSVEDRRAEEQYF.

This chain joins TRBV7-2 and TRBJ1-2, with D tentatively TRBD1 (5 bases). The V end lost 8 bases, the J end lost 5 bases, and 21 bases lay between the germline ends. Germline V gene data show CDR1 as SGHTA and CDR2 as FQGNSA. This CDR3 has 15 amino acids. This chain's CDR3 is CASAVSRQSAYGYTF. CDR3 sequence (DNA): TGTGCCAGCGCCGTATCAAGACAGTCGGCATATGGCTACACCTTC.

The rearrangement links TRBV7-9 to TRBJ2-3; 9 bases map to TRBD2. The CDR3 covers 14 residues. V was pared by 7 bases and J by 4 bases, with 6 bases of the junction left unmatched. Germline CDR1 reads SEHNR; CDR2 reads FQNEAQ (reference sequence). The DNA for the CDR3 is TGTGCCAGCATCAGCGGGGGGTTCGCAGATACGCAGTATTTT. It translates to CASISGGFADTQYF.

J is TRBJ2-5 and V is TRBV28, with 10 bases fitting TRBD2. In germline, CDR1 is MDHEN, CDR2 SYDVKM. After removal of 5 bases from V and 6 bases from J, the junction contained 6 bases not matched to a gene. This CDR3 is built from 14 residues. In DNA form, the CDR3 reads TGTGCCAGCAGTACTAGCGGGGAGATTCAGACCCAGTACTTC. Protein product: CASSTSGEIQTQYF.

The chain is built from TRBV9 and TRBJ2-1, with 13 bases identical to TRBD2. Trimming took 4 bases from V and 0 from J; bases not matched to a gene: 7. The CDR3 consists of 18 residues. Germline V lookup: CDR1 SGDLS, CDR2 YYNGEE. The chain's CDR3 is CASSQTSGGMSSYNEQFF. CDR3 sequence (DNA): TGTGCCAGCAGCCAGACTAGCGGGGGGATGAGCTCCTACAATGAGCAGTTCTTC.